A single sample gave rise to the 3 T cell receptor beta chains below, sequenced in a study of blood T cells in healthy people across ages (dated by TCRdb to the mid-2010s). The method behind the library was 5' RACE. A second PCR of roughly 7 to 11 cycles was performed with a sample-barcoded 5' primer and a J-beta primer mix. TCRdb reran the public reads through fastp at Q25 and MiXCR, keeping productive beta chains. Rows are unified per CDR3 protein, each entry keeping the most common DNA and genes. This sample gives some 1,800,000 distinct CDR3 sequences in total; 35% to 50% of them show up just once. The top ten constitute about 23% of the sample. The sample consisted of blood. These TCRs come from a human donor in good health.

CDR3 sequence (DNA): TGTGCCAGCAGTGATCATGGGACAGGGGAACAGCCCCAGCATTTT. Its translation: CASSDHGTGEQPQHF. The chain employs TRBV2 and TRBJ1-5; 10 bases are shared with TRBD1. This CDR3 has 15 amino acids. The germline CDR1 and CDR2 sequences are SNHLY and FYNNEI. J was trimmed by 7 bases and V by 3 bases; bases with no gene match: 6. The full variable domain, with the rest looked up from reference TRBV2 and TRBJ1-5, is EPEVTQTPSHQVTQMGQEVILRCVPISNHLYFYWYRQILGQKVEFLVSFYNNEISEKSEIFDDQFSVERPDGSNFTLKIRSTKLEDSAMYFCASSDHGTGEQPQHFGDGTRLSIL.

The V gene is TRBV20-1, the J gene TRBJ2-3; D unclear. Trimming removed 6 bases from V and 1 base from J, with 11 bases in between. In germline, CDR1 is DFQATT, CDR2 SNEGSKA (reference sequence). The CDR3 is 13 amino acids. The CDR3 DNA reads TGCAGTGCCGCCCCCTTCGGCACAGATACGCAGTATTTT. This sequence encodes CSAAPFGTDTQYF.

The table lists this clonotype with a few counts. A single base separates this from a much larger clone, so it may be a read error. J is TRBJ2-7 and V is TRBV7-2; 8 nucleotides agree with TRBD1. The CDR3 has 13 amino acids. The germline CDR1 and CDR2 sequences are SGHTA and FQGNSA. V lost 10 bases, J lost 1 base, and 6 bases stayed unmatched. DNA of the CDR3: TGTGCCATCAGGCGACAGGGGTCCTACGAGCAGTACTTC. Its translation is CAIRRQGSYEQYF.